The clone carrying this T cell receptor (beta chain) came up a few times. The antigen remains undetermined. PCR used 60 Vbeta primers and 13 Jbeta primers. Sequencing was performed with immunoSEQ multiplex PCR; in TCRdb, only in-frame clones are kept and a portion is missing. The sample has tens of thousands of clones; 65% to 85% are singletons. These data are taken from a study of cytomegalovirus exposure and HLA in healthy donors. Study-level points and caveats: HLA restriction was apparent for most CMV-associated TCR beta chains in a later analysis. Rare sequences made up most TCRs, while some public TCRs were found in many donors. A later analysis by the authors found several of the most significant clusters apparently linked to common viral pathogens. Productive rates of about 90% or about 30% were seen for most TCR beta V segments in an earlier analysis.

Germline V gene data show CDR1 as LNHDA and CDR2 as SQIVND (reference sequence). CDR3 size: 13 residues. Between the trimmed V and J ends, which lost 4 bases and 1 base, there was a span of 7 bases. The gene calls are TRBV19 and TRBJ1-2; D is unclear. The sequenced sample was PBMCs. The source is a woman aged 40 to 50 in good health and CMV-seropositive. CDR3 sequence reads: CASSTGVNYGYTF. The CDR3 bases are TGTGCCAGTAGTACCGGTGTTAACTATGGCTACACCTTC.